This TCR beta chain originates from a study of blood T cell repertoires in COVID-19. Study at large: PBMCs, B-cell-depleted T cells, or T cells were the source of the cDNA or gDNA that made up the material.

In the original analysis: Amplified reference gene primers provided the basis for estimating nucleated cell counts. Sequencing was performed with immunoSEQ multiplex PCR; in TCRdb, only in-frame clones are kept and a portion is missing. That table is the source of V, J and clone size, and D and trimming were worked out from the DNA. The sample comprises approximately 470,000 clones, about 90% of which are singletons, and under 0.85% rests with the top ten. CDR1 KGHDR and CDR2 SFDVKD come from the germline V gene. The CDR3 covers 15 residues. V was clipped by 4 bases and J by 4 bases; unmatched bases: 8.

The sequence was collected from a woman in her late teens or twenties who had recovered from COVID-19. The chain has TRBV24-1 and TRBJ2-5; 7 bases align to TRBD1. Sequenced: PBMCs or T cells enriched from blood (not recorded which). This chain's CDR3 is CATSERGLWGETQYF. The CDR3 DNA reads as TGTGCCACCAGTGAAAGGGGGCTTTGGGGAGAGACCCAGTACTTC.